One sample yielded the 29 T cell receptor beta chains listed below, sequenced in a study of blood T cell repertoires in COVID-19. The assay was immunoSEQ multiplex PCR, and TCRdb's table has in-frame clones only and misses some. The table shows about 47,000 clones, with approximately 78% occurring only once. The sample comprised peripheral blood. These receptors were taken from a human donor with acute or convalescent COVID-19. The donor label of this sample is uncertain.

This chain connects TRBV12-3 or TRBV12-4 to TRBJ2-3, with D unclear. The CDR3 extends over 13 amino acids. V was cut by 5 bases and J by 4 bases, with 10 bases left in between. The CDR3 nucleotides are TGTGCCAGCAGTCCCTTCGACTCAGATACGCAGTATTTT. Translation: CASSPFDSDTQYF.

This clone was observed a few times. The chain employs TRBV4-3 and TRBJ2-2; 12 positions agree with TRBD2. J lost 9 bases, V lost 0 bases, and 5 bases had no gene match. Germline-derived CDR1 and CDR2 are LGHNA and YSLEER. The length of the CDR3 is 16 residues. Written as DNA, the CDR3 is TGCGCCAGCAGCCAAGAAACTAGCGGGGGGATTCGGGAGCTGTTTTTT. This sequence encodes CASSQETSGGIRELFF.

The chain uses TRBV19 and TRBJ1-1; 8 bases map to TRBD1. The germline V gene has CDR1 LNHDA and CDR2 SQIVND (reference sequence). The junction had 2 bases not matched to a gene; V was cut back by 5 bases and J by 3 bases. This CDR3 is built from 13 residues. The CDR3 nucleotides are TGTGCCAGTAGTGACAGGGGCGACACTGAAGCTTTCTTT. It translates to CASSDRGDTEAFF. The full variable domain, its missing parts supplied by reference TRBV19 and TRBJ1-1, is DGGITQSPKYLFRKEGQNVTLSCEQNLNHDAMYWYRQDPGQGLRLIYYSQIVNDFQKGDIAEGYSVSREKKESFPLTVTSAQKNPTAFYLCASSDRGDTEAFFGQGTRLTVV.

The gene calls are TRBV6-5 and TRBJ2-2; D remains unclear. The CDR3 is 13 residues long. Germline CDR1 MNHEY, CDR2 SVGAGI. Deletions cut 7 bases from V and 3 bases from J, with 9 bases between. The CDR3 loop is CASIVTDTGELFF. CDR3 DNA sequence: TGTGCCAGCATAGTAACTGACACCGGGGAGCTGTTTTTT.

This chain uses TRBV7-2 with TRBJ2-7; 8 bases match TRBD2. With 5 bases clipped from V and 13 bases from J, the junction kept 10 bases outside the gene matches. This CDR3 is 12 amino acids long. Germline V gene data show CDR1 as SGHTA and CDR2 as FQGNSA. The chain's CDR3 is CASSVLTSALYF. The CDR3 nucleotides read TGTGCCAGCAGCGTACTGACTAGCGCTCTCTACTTC.

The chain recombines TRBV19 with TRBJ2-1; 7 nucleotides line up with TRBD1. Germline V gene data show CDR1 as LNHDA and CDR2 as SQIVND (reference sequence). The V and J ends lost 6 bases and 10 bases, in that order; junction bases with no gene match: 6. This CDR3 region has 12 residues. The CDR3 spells CASRTGASEQFF. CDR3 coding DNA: TGTGCCAGTAGAACAGGGGCCTCGGAGCAGTTCTTC.

As DNA, the CDR3 is TGCGCCAGCAGCCAGACAGGGGATCGCACAGATACGCAGTATTTT. Protein product: CASSQTGDRTDTQYF. The chain employs TRBV5-1 and TRBJ2-3; 8 positions match TRBD1. The V segment lost 4 bases and the J segment 1 base; nucleotides outside the gene matches: 5. The length of the CDR3 is 15 residues. In germline, CDR1 is SGHRS, CDR2 YFSETQ.

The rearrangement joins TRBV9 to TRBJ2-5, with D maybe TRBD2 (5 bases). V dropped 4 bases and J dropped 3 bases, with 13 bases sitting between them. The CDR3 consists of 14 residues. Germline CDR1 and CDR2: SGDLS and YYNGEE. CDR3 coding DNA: TGTGCCAGCAGCACTCGGACTGGCAAAGAGACCCAGTACTTC. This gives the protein CASSTRTGKETQYF.

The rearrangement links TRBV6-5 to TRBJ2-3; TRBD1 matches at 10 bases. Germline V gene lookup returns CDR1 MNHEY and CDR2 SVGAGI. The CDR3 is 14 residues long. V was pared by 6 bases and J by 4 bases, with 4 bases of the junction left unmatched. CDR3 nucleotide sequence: TGTGCCAGCAGGGGACAGGGGAACGCAGATACGCAGTATTTT. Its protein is CASRGQGNADTQYF.

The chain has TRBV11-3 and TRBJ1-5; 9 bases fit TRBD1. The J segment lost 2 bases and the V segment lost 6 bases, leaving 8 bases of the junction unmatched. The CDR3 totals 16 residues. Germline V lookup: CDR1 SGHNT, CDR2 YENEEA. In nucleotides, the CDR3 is TGTGCCAGCAGGGAGACAGGGGGGGAAGGCAATCAGCCCCAGCATTTT. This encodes CASRETGGEGNQPQHF.

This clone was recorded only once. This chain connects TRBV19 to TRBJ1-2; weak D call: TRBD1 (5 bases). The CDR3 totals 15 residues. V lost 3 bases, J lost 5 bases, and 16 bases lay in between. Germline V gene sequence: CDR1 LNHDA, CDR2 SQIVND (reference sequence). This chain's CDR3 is CASSIQATVGYGYTF. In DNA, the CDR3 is TGTGCCAGTAGTATTCAAGCGACAGTCGGATATGGCTACACCTTC. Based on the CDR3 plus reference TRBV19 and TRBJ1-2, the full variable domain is DGGITQSPKYLFRKEGQNVTLSCEQNLNHDAMYWYRQDPGQGLRLIYYSQIVNDFQKGDIAEGYSVSREKKESFPLTVTSAQKNPTAFYLCASSIQATVGYGYTFGSGTRLTVV.

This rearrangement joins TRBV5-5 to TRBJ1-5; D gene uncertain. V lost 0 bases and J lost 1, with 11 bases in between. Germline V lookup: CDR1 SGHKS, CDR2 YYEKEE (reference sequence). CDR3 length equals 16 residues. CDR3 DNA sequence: TGTGCCAGCAGCTTGGCGGCAGTCGGGAGCAATCAGCCCCAGCATTTT. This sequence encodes CASSLAAVGSNQPQHF.

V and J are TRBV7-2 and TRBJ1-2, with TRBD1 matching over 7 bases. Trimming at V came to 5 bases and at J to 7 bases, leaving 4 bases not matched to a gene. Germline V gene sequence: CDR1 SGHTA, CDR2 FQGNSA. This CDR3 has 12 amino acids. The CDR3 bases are TGTGCCAGCAGCGTAGACAGGGTTGGCTACACCTTC. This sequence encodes CASSVDRVGYTF.

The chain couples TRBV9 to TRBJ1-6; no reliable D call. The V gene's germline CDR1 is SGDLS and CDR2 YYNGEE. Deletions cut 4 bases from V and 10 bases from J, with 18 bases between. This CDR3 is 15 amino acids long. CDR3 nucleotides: TGTGCCAGCAGCCCACGGGAGGAACTAGGGTCACCCCTCCACTTT. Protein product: CASSPREELGSPLHF. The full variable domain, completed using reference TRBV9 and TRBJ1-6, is DSGVTQTPKHLITATGQRVTLRCSPRSGDLSVYWYQQSLDQGLQFLIQYYNGEERAKGNILERFSAQQFPDLHSELNLSSLELGDSALYFCASSPREELGSPLHFGNGTRLTVT.

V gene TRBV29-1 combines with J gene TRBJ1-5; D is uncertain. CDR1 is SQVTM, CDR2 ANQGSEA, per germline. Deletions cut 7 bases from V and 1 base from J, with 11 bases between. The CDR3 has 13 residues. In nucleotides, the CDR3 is TGCAGCGCATTAACGGGGAGCAATCAGCCCCAGCATTTT. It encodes CSALTGSNQPQHF. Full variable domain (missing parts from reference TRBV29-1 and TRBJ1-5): SAVISQKPSRDICQRGTSLTIQCQVDSQVTMMFWYRQQPGQSLTLIATANQGSEATYESGFVIDKFPISRPNLTFSTLTVSNMSPEDSSIYLCSALTGSNQPQHFGDGTRLSIL.

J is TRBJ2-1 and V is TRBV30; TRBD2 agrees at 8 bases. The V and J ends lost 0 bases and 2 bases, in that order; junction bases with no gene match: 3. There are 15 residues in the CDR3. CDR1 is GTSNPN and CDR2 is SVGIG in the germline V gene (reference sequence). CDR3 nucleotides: TGTGCCTGGAGTGTATCGGGGGGGCCCTACAATGAGCAGTTCTTC. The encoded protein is CAWSVSGGPYNEQFF.

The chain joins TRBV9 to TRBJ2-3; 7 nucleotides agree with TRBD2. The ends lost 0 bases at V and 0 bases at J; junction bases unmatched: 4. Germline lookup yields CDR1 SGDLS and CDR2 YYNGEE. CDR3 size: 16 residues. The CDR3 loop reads CASSVGSGTSTDTQYF. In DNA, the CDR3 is TGTGCCAGCAGCGTAGGAAGCGGGACTAGCACAGATACGCAGTATTTT.

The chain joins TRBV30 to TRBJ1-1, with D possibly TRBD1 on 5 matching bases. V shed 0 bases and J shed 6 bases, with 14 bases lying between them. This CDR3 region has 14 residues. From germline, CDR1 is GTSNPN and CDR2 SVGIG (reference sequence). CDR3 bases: TGTGCCTGGAGTGTTCTTCCGGGACTCTCTGAAGCTTTCTTT. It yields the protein CAWSVLPGLSEAFF.

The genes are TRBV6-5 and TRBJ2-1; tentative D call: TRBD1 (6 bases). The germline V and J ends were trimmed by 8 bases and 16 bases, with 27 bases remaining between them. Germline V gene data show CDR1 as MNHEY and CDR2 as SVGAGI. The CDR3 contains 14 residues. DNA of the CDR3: TGTGCCAGCGTCGAGGGACACACGGGGCCTAAGAGATTCTTC. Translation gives CASVEGHTGPKRFF.

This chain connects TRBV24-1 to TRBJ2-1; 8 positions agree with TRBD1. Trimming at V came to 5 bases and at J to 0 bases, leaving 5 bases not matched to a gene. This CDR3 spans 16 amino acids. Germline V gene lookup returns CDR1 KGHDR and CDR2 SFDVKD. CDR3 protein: CATSVGQGGSYNEQFF. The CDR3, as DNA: TGTGCCACCAGTGTCGGACAGGGAGGCTCCTACAATGAGCAGTTCTTC.

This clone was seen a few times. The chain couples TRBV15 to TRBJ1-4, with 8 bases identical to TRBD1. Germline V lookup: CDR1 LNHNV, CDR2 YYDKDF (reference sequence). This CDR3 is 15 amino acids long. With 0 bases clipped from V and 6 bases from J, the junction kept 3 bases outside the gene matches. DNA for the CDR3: TGTGCCACCAGCAGAGACAGGGGGCGCGATGAAAAACTGTTTTTT. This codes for CATSRDRGRDEKLFF.

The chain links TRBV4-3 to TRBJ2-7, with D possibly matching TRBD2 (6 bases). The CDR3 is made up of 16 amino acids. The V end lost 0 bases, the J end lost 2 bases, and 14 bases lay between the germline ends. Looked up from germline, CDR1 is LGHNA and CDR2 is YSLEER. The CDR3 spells CASSQDRSGLAYEQYF. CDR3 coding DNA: TGCGCCAGCAGCCAAGATAGGTCGGGACTGGCCTACGAGCAGTACTTC.

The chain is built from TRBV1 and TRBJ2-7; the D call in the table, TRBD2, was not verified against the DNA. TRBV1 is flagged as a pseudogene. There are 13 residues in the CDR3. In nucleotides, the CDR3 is TGCACCAGCAGCCGGACTTCTTCCTACGAGCAGTACTTC. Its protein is CTSSRTSSYEQYF.

The CDR3, as DNA: TGTGCCAGCAGTGCCCGGGGTTACTACGAGCAGTACTTC. It specifies CASSARGYYEQYF. This chain joins TRBV12-3 or TRBV12-4 and TRBJ2-7, with D possibly matching TRBD2 (5 bases). V dropped 5 bases and J dropped 3 bases, with 11 bases sitting between them. The CDR3 extends over 13 amino acids.

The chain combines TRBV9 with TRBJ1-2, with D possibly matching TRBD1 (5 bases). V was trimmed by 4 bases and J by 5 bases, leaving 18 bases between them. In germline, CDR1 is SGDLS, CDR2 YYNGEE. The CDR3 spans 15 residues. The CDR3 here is CASSLDGRGVYGYTF. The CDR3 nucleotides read TGTGCCAGCAGCCTAGACGGTCGGGGGGTTTATGGCTACACCTTC.

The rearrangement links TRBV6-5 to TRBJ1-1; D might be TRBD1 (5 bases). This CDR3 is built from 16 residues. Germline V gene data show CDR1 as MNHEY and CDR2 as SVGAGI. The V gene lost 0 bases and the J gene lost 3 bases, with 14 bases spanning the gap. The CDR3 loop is CASSYSAPRVDTEAFF. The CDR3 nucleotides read TGTGCCAGCAGTTACTCAGCTCCCAGGGTGGACACTGAAGCTTTCTTT.

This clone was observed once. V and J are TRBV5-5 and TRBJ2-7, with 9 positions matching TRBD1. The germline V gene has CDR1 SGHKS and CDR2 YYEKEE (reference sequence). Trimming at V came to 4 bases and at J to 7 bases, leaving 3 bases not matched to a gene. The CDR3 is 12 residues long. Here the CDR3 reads CASSIDRGEQYF. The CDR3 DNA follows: TGTGCCAGCAGCATAGACAGGGGGGAGCAGTACTTC.

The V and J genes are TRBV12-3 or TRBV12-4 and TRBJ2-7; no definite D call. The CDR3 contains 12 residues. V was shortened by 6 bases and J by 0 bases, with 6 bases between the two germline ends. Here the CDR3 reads CASSYLSYEQYF. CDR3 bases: TGTGCCAGCAGCTACCTCTCCTACGAGCAGTACTTC.

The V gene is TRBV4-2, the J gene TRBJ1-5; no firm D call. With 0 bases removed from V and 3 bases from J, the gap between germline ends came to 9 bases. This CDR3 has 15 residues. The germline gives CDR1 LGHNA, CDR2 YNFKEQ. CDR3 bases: TGTGCCAGCAGCCAAGATCTAGTGACCAATCAGCCCCAGCATTTT. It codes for CASSQDLVTNQPQHF.